Following are 21 T cell receptor beta chains from one sample sequenced in a study of shared clonotypes between healthy human individuals. TCRdb's table, derived via immunoSEQ multiplex PCR, lists solely in-frame clones and lacks some. The table has about 2 million clones, approximately 95% seen once; the top ten hold about 1.1%. In the naive CD8 group, cells lacked CD45RO and were positively selected for CCR7, so terminally differentiated effector memory CD45RA+ cells were left out. Sequencing was performed on naive CD8+ T cells sorted from blood. The source is a young man in good health.

The chain couples TRBV30 to TRBJ2-5; 7 bases match TRBD2. The CDR3 spans 12 residues. The J segment lost 3 bases and the V segment lost 6 bases, leaving 4 bases of the junction unmatched. The germline gives CDR1 GTSNPN, CDR2 SVGIG (reference sequence). The CDR3 region is CACTSVEETQYF. DNA of the CDR3: TGTGCCTGCACTAGCGTGGAAGAGACCCAGTACTTC.

This CDR3 reads CASSLAGTGVNEQFF. The CDR3 nucleotides are TGTGCCAGCAGCCTAGCCGGGACAGGGGTAAATGAGCAGTTCTTC. The chain is built from TRBV5-6 and TRBJ2-1; 10 bases map to TRBD1. CDR3 size: 15 residues. V lost 4 bases to trimming and J lost 7 bases; unmatched junction nucleotides: 8. The germline CDR1 and CDR2 sequences are SGHDT and YYEEEE. The full variable domain, with the rest looked up from reference TRBV5-6 and TRBJ2-1, is DAGVTQSPTHLIKTRGQQVTLRCSPKSGHDTVSWYQQALGQGPQFIFQYYEEEERQRGNFPDRFSGHQFPNYSSELNVNALLLGDSALYLCASSLAGTGVNEQFFGPGTRLTVL.

The genes are TRBV11-2 and TRBJ2-5, with 7 positions matching TRBD1. J was trimmed by 4 bases and V by 3 bases; bases with no gene match: 8. CDR1 and CDR2 (germline): SGHAT, FQNNGV. The CDR3 is 15 amino acids. CDR3: CASSFLAGGRETQYF. CDR3 in DNA: TGTGCCAGCAGCTTCCTGGCAGGGGGAAGAGAGACCCAGTACTTC.

V and J are TRBV6-6 and TRBJ1-1, with unresolved D. The CDR3 totals 15 residues. The V gene's germline CDR1 is MNHNY and CDR2 SVGAGI (reference sequence). Trimming left V 3 bases short and J 0 bases short, with 11 bases between. CDR3: CASSYGGGLNTEAFF. Here the CDR3 DNA reads TGTGCCAGCAGTTATGGTGGCGGACTGAACACTGAAGCTTTCTTT.

The V gene is TRBV10-3, the J gene TRBJ2-1, with TRBD2 matching over 7 bases. Trimming took 2 bases from V and 7 from J; bases not matched to a gene: 11. The CDR3 length is 16 residues. CDR1 is ENHRY and CDR2 is SYGVKD in the germline V gene. The DNA for the CDR3 is TGTGCCATCAGTGAGCCCTTTAGTAGGGAGGGGAATGAGCAGTTCTTC. Protein sequence: CAISEPFSREGNEQFF.

The chain joins TRBV7-9 to TRBJ2-7, with 7 bases fitting TRBD1. The CDR3 totals 14 residues. Germline CDR1 SEHNR, CDR2 FQNEAQ (reference sequence). J gave up 0 bases and V 5 bases, and 4 bases lay outside the gene matches. DNA of the CDR3: TGTGCCAGCAGCCGATGGGACAGCTCCTACGAGCAGTACTTC. Translating gives CASSRWDSSYEQYF.

Remarks on this clone: Other DNA sequences in the sample encode the same CDR3. This rearrangement joins TRBV4-1 to TRBJ2-7; 8 positions agree with TRBD2. Germline V gives CDR1 MGHRA, CDR2 YSYEKL. This CDR3 is 15 amino acids long. Trimming took 2 bases from V and 0 from J; bases not matched to a gene: 3. The CDR3 coding sequence is TGCGCCAGCAGCCAAACTAGCGGCTCCTCCTACGAGCAGTACTTC. This encodes CASSQTSGSSYEQYF.

V and J are TRBV5-1 and TRBJ2-7, with 7 bases lining up with TRBD1. Losses at the gene ends were 0 bases for V and 3 bases for J; bases not matched to a gene: 12. CDR1 is SGHRS and CDR2 is YFSETQ in the germline V gene. The CDR3 has 17 amino acids. As DNA, the CDR3 is TGCGCCAGCAGCTTGGGCCCCTCCGGGACAGAACTCTACGAGCAGTACTTC. Its translation: CASSLGPSGTELYEQYF.

The J gene is TRBJ2-7, the V gene TRBV28; 7 nucleotides agree with TRBD1. The junction had 6 bases not matched to a gene; V was cut back by 4 bases and J by 3 bases. This CDR3 has 14 residues. Germline loops: CDR1 MDHEN, CDR2 SYDVKM. CDR3 in amino acids: CASSSTGDIYEQYF. In nucleotides, the CDR3 is TGTGCCAGCAGTTCTACAGGGGACATCTACGAGCAGTACTTC.

The chain has TRBV2 and TRBJ2-2, with D perhaps TRBD1 (5 bases). This CDR3 has 15 residues. The V gene lost 4 bases and the J gene lost 1 base, with 10 bases spanning the gap. Germline assignment: CDR1 SNHLY and CDR2 FYNNEI. CDR3 sequence (DNA): TGTGCCAGCAGTGCAGTTACAGGGAACACCGGGGAGCTGTTTTTT. This encodes CASSAVTGNTGELFF.

The rearrangement uses TRBV10-2 and TRBJ2-5; 7 nucleotides agree with TRBD1. CDR3 length: 15 amino acids. Germline values: CDR1 WSHSY, CDR2 SAAADI. V shed 7 bases, J shed 0 bases, and the junction held 8 bases outside the gene matches. The CDR3 coding sequence is TGCGCCAGCACCGAGGGGGCGCTGTACCAAGAGACCCAGTACTTC. Residues: CASTEGALYQETQYF.

This chain connects TRBV6-6 to TRBJ1-1, with D perhaps TRBD1 (6 bases). Trimming left V 7 bases short and J 1 base short, with 10 bases between. There are 13 residues in the CDR3. The germline gives CDR1 MNHNY, CDR2 SVGAGI (reference sequence). The CDR3 DNA is TGTGCCAGCAAGGGGGGGGCGAACACTGAAGCTTTCTTT. Amino acids: CASKGGANTEAFF.

The V call is TRBV7-9, the J call TRBJ2-2; no firm D call. Germline assignment: CDR1 SEHNR and CDR2 FQNEAQ (reference sequence). Trimming cost V 7 bases and J 5 bases, with 11 bases left between them. The CDR3 runs to 13 residues. The CDR3 DNA reads TGTGCCAGCACTAGTAGTAGAACCGGGGAGCTGTTTTTT. As protein: CASTSSRTGELFF. The complete variable domain, with remaining parts taken from reference TRBV7-9 and TRBJ2-2, reads DTGVSQNPRHKITKRGQNVTFRCDPISEHNRLYWYRQTLGQGPEFLTYFQNEAQLEKSRLLSDRFSAERPKGSFSTLEIQRTEQGDSAMYLCASTSSRTGELFFGEGSRLTVL.

V gene TRBV7-2 combines with J gene TRBJ2-1; D might be TRBD1 (6 bases). This CDR3 is built from 17 residues. The ends were cut back, 4 bases at V and 1 base at J, with 17 bases in the middle. Germline CDR1 is SGHTA and CDR2 is FQGNSA. The CDR3 DNA sequence: TGTGCCAGCAGCTCCCCTGGCCAGGGGCTTTCCTACAATGAGCAGTTCTTC. Amino acid sequence: CASSSPGQGLSYNEQFF.

This chain uses TRBV25-1 with TRBJ2-1, with 8 bases aligning to TRBD2. In germline, CDR1 is MGHDK, CDR2 SYGVNS. J lost 8 bases, V lost 0 bases, and 6 bases had no gene match. The CDR3 has 15 amino acids. CDR3: CASSEYREGRYEQFF. CDR3 coding DNA: TGTGCCAGCAGTGAATACCGGGAGGGCCGATATGAGCAGTTCTTC. Variable domain in full (rest from reference TRBV25-1 and TRBJ2-1): EADIYQTPRYLVIGTGKKITLECSQTMGHDKMYWYQQDPGMELHLIHYSYGVNSTEKGDLSSESTVSRIRTEHFPLTLESARPSHTSQYLCASSEYREGRYEQFFGPGTRLTVL.

This rearrangement joins TRBV2 to TRBJ2-7; D assignment may be TRBD1 or TRBD2 (5 bases each). The CDR3 length is 13 residues. The V and J ends lost 10 bases and 5 bases respectively, with 18 bases between them. Per the germline V gene, CDR1 is SNHLY and CDR2 is FYNNEI. In nucleotides, the CDR3 is TGTGCCACCACCCCGGGACCGAACAACGAGCAGTACTTC. The encoded protein is CATTPGPNNEQYF.

Comment on this clone: The same CDR3 arises from other DNA sequences in this sample as well. V is TRBV5-6 and J is TRBJ1-1; D remains ambiguous. V lost 2 bases and J 0 bases, leaving 5 bases between the germline ends. This CDR3 contains 13 residues. CDR1 is SGHDT, CDR2 YYEEEE, per germline. The CDR3 bases are TGTGCCAGCAGCTTATCTATGAACACTGAAGCTTTCTTT. Protein: CASSLSMNTEAFF.

The chain is built from TRBV4-1 and TRBJ1-2; possible D gene TRBD1, 5 bases. V was cut by 4 bases and J by 7 bases, with 16 bases left in between. The length of the CDR3 is 14 residues. CDR1 MGHRA and CDR2 YSYEKL come from the germline V gene. The CDR3 protein is CASSPRGGDPGYTF. The CDR3 bases are TGCGCCAGCAGCCCCCGGGGTGGGGACCCTGGCTACACCTTC.

V gene TRBV4-1 combines with J gene TRBJ2-7; 11 nucleotides line up with TRBD2. J gave up 4 bases and V 4 bases, and 9 bases lay outside the gene matches. The CDR3 length is 16 residues. The germline CDR1 and CDR2 sequences are MGHRA and YSYEKL. As DNA, the CDR3 is TGCGCCAGCAGCCTCGAGATAGCGGGGGGGCTTTACGAGCAGTACTTC. Protein sequence: CASSLEIAGGLYEQYF.

This chain joins TRBV2 and TRBJ1-1, with D perhaps TRBD1 (6 bases). Between the trimmed V and J ends, which lost 6 bases and 0 bases, there was a span of 11 bases. This CDR3 region has 14 residues. The germline gives CDR1 SNHLY, CDR2 FYNNEI. The CDR3 spells CASRVGGVNTEAFF. The CDR3 DNA reads as TGTGCCAGCAGGGTAGGGGGAGTGAACACTGAAGCTTTCTTT.

Here the CDR3 reads CASSLFPGPSYEQYF. DNA of the CDR3: TGTGCCAGCAGCTTATTTCCCGGCCCCTCCTACGAGCAGTACTTC. The chain employs TRBV7-3 and TRBJ2-7; D is unresolved. The germline V gene encodes CDR1 SGHTA and CDR2 FQGTGA. Trimming pared 2 bases from V and 0 bases from J, leaving 11 bases between. The length of the CDR3 is 15 residues.